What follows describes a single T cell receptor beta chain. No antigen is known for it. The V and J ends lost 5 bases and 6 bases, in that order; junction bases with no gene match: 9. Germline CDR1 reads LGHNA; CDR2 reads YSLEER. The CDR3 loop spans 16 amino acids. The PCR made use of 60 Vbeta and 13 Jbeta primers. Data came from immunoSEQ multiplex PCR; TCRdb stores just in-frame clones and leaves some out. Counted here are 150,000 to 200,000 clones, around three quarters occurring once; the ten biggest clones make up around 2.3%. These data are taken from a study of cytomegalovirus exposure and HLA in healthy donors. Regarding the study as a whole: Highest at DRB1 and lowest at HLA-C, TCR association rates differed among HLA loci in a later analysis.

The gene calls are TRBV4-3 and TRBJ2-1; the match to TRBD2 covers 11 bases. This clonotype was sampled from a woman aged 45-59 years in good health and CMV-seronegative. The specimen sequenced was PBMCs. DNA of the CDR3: TGCGCCAGCAGCTCGGATGTAGCGGGAGGGTTCAATGAGCAGTTCTTC. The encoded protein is CASSSDVAGGFNEQFF.